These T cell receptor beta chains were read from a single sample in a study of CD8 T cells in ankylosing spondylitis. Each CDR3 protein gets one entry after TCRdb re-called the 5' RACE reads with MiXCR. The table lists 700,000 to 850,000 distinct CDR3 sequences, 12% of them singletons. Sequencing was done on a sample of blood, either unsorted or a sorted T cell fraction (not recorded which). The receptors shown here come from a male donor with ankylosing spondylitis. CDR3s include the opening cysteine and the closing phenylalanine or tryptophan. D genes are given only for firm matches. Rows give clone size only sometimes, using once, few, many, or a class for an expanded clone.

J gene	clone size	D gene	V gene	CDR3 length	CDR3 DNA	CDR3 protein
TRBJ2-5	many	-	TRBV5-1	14	TGCGCCAGCAGCTTGGCTGGACTCCGAGAGACCCAGTACTTC	CASSLAGLRETQYF
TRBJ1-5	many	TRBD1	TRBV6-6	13	TGTGCCAGCAGCAGAGGACAGGGCCAGCCCCAGCATTTT	CASSRGQGQPQHF
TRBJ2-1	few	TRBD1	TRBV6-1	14	TGTGCCAGCAGACGGACAGGATCCTACAATGAGCAGTTCTTC	CASRRTGSYNEQFF
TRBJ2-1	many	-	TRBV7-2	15	TGTGCCAGCAGCTTAGCGAGATTCCTCAACAATGAGCAGTTCTTC	CASSLARFLNNEQFF
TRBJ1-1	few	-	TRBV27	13	TGTGCCAGCAGCCCCAGGGACGAGTCTGAAGCTTTCTTT	CASSPRDESEAFF
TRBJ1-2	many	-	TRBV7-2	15	TGTGCCAGCAGCCCAAATCCGGACAGCTACTATGGCTACACCTTC	CASSPNPDSYYGYTF
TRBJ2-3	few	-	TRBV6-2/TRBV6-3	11	TGTGCCAGCAGCGGCCTTCAGACGCAGTATTTT	CASSGLQTQYF
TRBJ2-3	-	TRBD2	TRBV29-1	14	TGCAGCGTGTCACTAGCGGGAGGTGGAGATACGCAGTATTTT	CSVSLAGGGDTQYF
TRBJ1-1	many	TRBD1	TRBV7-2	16	TGTGCCAGCAGTTCCACAGGGGGCACCATGAACACTGAAGCTTTCTTT	CASSSTGGTMNTEAFF
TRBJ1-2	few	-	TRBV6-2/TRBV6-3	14	TGTGCCAGCAGTTACTCGCCGGACTACTATGGCTACACCTTC	CASSYSPDYYGYTF
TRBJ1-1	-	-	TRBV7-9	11	TGTGCCAGCAGCTTTAGTAGTCAAGCTTTCTTT	CASSFSSQAFF
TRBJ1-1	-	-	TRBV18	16	TGTGCCAGCTCACCACCCGACCAGGGCGAGTACACTGAAGCTTTCTTT	CASSPPDQGEYTEAFF
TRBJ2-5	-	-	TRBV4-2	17	TGTGCCAGCAGCCAAGATCTGGGCAGGGCTGGGCAAGAGACCCAGTACTTC	CASSQDLGRAGQETQYF
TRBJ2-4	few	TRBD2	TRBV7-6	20	TGTGCCAGCAGCGCGGACCCGGGACTAGCGGGGATGATAGCCAAAAACATTCAGTACTTC	CASSADPGLAGMIAKNIQYF
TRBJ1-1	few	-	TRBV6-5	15	TGTGCCAGCAGTTACTCGGGGGCCGCCGAGACTGAAGCTTTCTTT	CASSYSGAAETEAFF
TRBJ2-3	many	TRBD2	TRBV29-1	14	TGCAGCGGCCTACTAGCGGGATTCACAGATACGCAGTATTTT	CSGLLAGFTDTQYF
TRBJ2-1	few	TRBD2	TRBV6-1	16	TGTGCCAGCAGTAATCGGGGGGGTCGCTCCTACAATGAGCAGTTCTTC	CASSNRGGRSYNEQFF
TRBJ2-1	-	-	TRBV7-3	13	TGTGCCAGCAGCTCATCGATCTCCAATGAGCAGTTCTTC	CASSSSISNEQFF
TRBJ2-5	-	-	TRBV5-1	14	TGCGCCAGCAGCTTGGATGGGGGGTGGAAGACCCAGTACTTC	CASSLDGGWKTQYF
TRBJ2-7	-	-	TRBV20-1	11	TGCAGTGCCATCGGGGTCGGGGAGCAGTACTTC	CSAIGVGEQYF
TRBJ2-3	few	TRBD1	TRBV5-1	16	TGCGCCAGCAGCTCCTTCGGGACAGGATACACAGATACGCAGTATTTT	CASSSFGTGYTDTQYF
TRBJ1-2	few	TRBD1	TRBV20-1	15	TGCAGTGCTAGAGATCTGAGACAGGGGGGCTATGGCTACACCTTC	CSARDLRQGGYGYTF
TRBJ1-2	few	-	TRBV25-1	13	TGTGCCAGCAGTGAATCAGGGCAGATGAGCGACACCTTC	CASSESGQMSDTF
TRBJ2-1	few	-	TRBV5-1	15	TGCGCCAGTGCCTCCGGGACGGAATTACAATGGGAGCAGTTCTTC	CASASGTELQWEQFF
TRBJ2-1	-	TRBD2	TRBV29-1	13	TGCAGCGTTGGGCGGGAGGGGGTCGGTGAGCAGTTCTTC	CSVGREGVGEQFF
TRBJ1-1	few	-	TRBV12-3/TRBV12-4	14	TGTGCCAGCAGGTCGGAGAGTGGGAGCACTGAAGCTTTCTTT	CASRSESGSTEAFF
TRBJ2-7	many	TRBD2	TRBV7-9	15	TGTGCCAGCAGCCAAGGATGGCGGGGGAACCACGAGCAGTACTTC	CASSQGWRGNHEQYF
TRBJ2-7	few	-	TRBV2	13	TGTGCCAGCAGGCGGGGACTCTCCTACGAGCAGTACTTC	CASRRGLSYEQYF
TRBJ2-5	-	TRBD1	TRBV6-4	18	TGTGCCAGCAGTGACCACCCCCAAAGGGACAGGGTACGCGAGACCCAGTACTTC	CASSDHPQRDRVRETQYF
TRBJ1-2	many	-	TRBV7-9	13	TGTGCCAGCAGCCGAGGACAGCCTTATGGCTACACCTTC	CASSRGQPYGYTF
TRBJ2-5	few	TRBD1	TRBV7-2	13	TGTGCCAGCAGCTTAGAGAGGACAGGTATCCAGTACTTC	CASSLERTGIQYF
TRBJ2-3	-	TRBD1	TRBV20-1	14	TGCAGTGCTACGACAGGGGAGGAGACAGATACGCAGTATTTT	CSATTGEETDTQYF
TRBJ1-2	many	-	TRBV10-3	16	TGTGCCATCAGTGAGCCGGGACGCCAGATCAACTATGGCTACACCTTC	CAISEPGRQINYGYTF
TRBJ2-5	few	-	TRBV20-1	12	TGCAGTGCTCCGGACGGATGGGAGACCCAGTACTTC	CSAPDGWETQYF
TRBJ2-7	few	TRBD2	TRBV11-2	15	TGTGCCAGCAGCATAGGACTAGCGGGAGCCTACGAGCAGTACTTC	CASSIGLAGAYEQYF
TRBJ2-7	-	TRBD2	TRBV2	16	TGTGCCAGCGAGAACCTAGCGGGGGGCCTCCTCTACGAGCAGTACTTC	CASENLAGGLLYEQYF
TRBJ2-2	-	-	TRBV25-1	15	TGTGCCAGCAGTGCGAGCTGGGGCGCGGGCGGGGAGCTGTTTTTT	CASSASWGAGGELFF
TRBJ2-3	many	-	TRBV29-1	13	TGCAGCCTCGGACCTGCTTTCACAGATACGCAGTATTTT	CSLGPAFTDTQYF